The sequence of this TCR beta chain was determined in a study of shared clonotypes between healthy human individuals. Authors' methods: ImmunoSEQ gave junction-only sequences without quality scores, so filtering differed. TCRdb's copy holds only in-frame clones and misses some; the assay was immunoSEQ multiplex PCR. V and J calls and clone size are as listed in that table; D and trimming were resolved from the DNA. The data hold about 2.2 million clones, with 90% to 95% observed a single time. The naive CD8 population came from CD45RO-negative cells selected for CCR7, without terminally differentiated effector memory CD45RA+ cells. Germline V gene data show CDR1 as MGHDK and CDR2 as SYGVNS. Trimming stripped 4 bases from V and 11 bases from J, with 9 bases between. The CDR3 is 11 residues long.

This receptor was obtained from a man aged 18 to 29 in good health. Some clones in this sample may be carry-over from other donors' samples. This chain connects TRBV25-1 to TRBJ1-5, with TRBD1 as a possible D gene (5 bases). The sample was naive CD8+ T cells from PBMCs. For the CDR3, the DNA is TGTGCCAGCAGTGCCACAGGAACCCAGCATTTT. The encoded protein is CASSATGTQHF.